The T cell receptor beta chain described here comes from a study of cytomegalovirus exposure and HLA in healthy donors. Germline CDR1 and CDR2: LNHDA and SQIVND (reference sequence). The CDR3 sequence is 15 residues long. Trimming cost V 8 bases and J 3 bases; bases outside gene matches: 8. Data came from immunoSEQ multiplex PCR; TCRdb stores just in-frame clones and leaves some out. The sample includes 350,000 or so clones, 86% seen only once; the top ten take about 0.8%. Material for sequencing was PBMCs. This TCR was recovered from a woman under 30 in good health and CMV-seronegative. The V and J genes are TRBV19 and TRBJ2-1, with 9 bases identical to TRBD2. Written as DNA, the CDR3 is TGTGCCAGTGGTTTCGCGGGAGGGGTCTACAATGAGCAGTTCTTC. This sequence encodes CASGFAGGVYNEQFF. The full variable domain, in which reference TRBV19 and TRBJ2-1 provide the parts outside the CDR3, is DGGITQSPKYLFRKEGQNVTLSCEQNLNHDAMYWYRQDPGQGLRLIYYSQIVNDFQKGDIAEGYSVSREKKESFPLTVTSAQKNPTAFYLCASGFAGGVYNEQFFGPGTRLTVL.